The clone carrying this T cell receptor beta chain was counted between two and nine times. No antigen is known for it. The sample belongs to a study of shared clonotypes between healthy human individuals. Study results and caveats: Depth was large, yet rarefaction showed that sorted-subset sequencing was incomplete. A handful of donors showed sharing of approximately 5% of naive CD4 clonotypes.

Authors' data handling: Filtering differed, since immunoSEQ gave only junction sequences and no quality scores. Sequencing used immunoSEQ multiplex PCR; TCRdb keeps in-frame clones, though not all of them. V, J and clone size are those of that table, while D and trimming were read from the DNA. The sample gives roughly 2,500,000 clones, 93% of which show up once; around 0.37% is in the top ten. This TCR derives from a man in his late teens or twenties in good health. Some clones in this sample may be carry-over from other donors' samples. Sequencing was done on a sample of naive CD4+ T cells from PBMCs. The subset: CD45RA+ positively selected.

CDR3: CASSPRVGWGNTEAFF. The CDR3 bases are TGTGCCAGCAGCCCAAGGGTCGGCTGGGGGAACACTGAAGCTTTCTTT. The V and J genes are TRBV7-9 and TRBJ1-1, with D uncertain. Germline loops: CDR1 SEHNR, CDR2 FQNEAQ (reference sequence). The ends were cut back, 5 bases at V and 1 base at J, with 17 bases in the middle. There are 16 residues in the CDR3. Looking up the rest from reference TRBV7-9 and TRBJ1-1 gives the full variable domain: DTGVSQNPRHKITKRGQNVTFRCDPISEHNRLYWYRQTLGQGPEFLTYFQNEAQLEKSRLLSDRFSAERPKGSFSTLEIQRTEQGDSAMYLCASSPRVGWGNTEAFFGQGTRLTVV.